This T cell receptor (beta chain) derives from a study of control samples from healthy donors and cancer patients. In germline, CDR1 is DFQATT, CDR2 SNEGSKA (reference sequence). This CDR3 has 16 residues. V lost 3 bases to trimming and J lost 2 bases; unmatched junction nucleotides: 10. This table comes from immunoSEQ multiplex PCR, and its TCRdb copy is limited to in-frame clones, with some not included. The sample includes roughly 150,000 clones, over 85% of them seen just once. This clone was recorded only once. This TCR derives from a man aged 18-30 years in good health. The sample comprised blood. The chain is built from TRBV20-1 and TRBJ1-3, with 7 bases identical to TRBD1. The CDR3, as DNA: TGCAGTGCTAGTTCCCGAGACAGGGAGGCTGGAAACACCATATATTTT. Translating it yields CSASSRDREAGNTIYF.